The TCR beta chain under discussion was sequenced for a study of technical replicates of blood from a few donors (dated by TCRdb to 2017 to 2019). This clone was observed a single time. This receptor's antigen is unknown. No much larger clone is present one base from it, and per-base qualities are unavailable. The germline V gene sets CDR1 to SGHTA and CDR2 to FQGNSA. Measured from the cysteine to the phenylalanine, the CDR3 is 13 residues long. The read is trimmed to its CDR3 DNA, 39 bases read in frame from base 1. V loses 5 bases at its end and J loses 5 bases; junction bases beyond the gene matches: 4. The library was made by the immunoSEQ multiplex PCR assay. TCRdb stores this immuneACCESS table with in-frame sequences only. Part of the clones is absent; in the studies checked, under half of the shortfall reflects unresolved V genes, and no reason is known for the rest. Present in this sample are about 63,000 clones, around 90% of which were seen just once. Of the sample, just over 5% is held by the ten largest clones.

Sequenced: PBMCs. The chain joins TRBV7-2 to TRBJ2-3, and TRBD2 aligns with 7 junction nucleotides. The receptor was derived from a human donor in good health. Some clones in this sample may be carry-over from other donors' samples. The CDR3 in this case is CASSHGGIDTQYF. The sequenced DNA is TGTGCCAGCAGCCACGGGGGGATAGATACGCAGTATTTT.